These 25 T cell receptor beta chains came from one sample sequenced in a study of blood T cell repertoires in COVID-19. Data came from immunoSEQ multiplex PCR; TCRdb stores just in-frame clones and leaves some out. The sample records roughly 140,000 clones, 88% being singletons. The sequenced sample consisted of peripheral blood. The source of these receptors is a human donor in a cohort sampled during active COVID-19.

The rearrangement joins TRBV9 to TRBJ1-1; a possible D gene is TRBD1 (6 bases). The CDR3 covers 15 residues. Trimming cost V 0 bases and J 0 bases, with 9 bases left between them. Germline CDR1 and CDR2: SGDLS and YYNGEE. Written as DNA, the CDR3 is TGTGCCAGCAGCGTAGGCGGACAGTTGAACACTGAAGCTTTCTTT. Translated, it gives CASSVGGQLNTEAFF. The complete variable domain, with remaining parts taken from reference TRBV9 and TRBJ1-1, reads DSGVTQTPKHLITATGQRVTLRCSPRSGDLSVYWYQQSLDQGLQFLIQYYNGEERAKGNILERFSAQQFPDLHSELNLSSLELGDSALYFCASSVGGQLNTEAFFGQGTRLTVV.

The chain is built from TRBV28 and TRBJ1-4, with 7 nucleotides matching TRBD1. Germline V gene sequence: CDR1 MDHEN, CDR2 SYDVKM. The V and J ends lost 3 bases and 7 bases, in that order; junction bases with no gene match: 8. The CDR3 runs 15 residues. Here the CDR3 DNA reads TGTGCCAGCAGTTTCTCCCGACAGGGAAGTGAAAAACTGTTTTTT. Its protein is CASSFSRQGSEKLFF. Filled out from reference TRBV28 and TRBJ1-4, the complete variable domain reads DVKVTQSSRYLVKRTGEKVFLECVQDMDHENMFWYRQDPGLGLRLIYFSYDVKMKEKGDIPEGYSVSREKKERFSLILESASTNQTSMYLCASSFSRQGSEKLFFGSGTQLSVL.

The chain employs TRBV2 and TRBJ2-3; 11 bases line up with TRBD2. Germline lookup yields CDR1 SNHLY and CDR2 FYNNEI. This CDR3 is built from 15 residues. V trimming: 4 bases; J trimming: 0 bases; junction bases outside the gene matches: 0. The DNA for the CDR3 is TGTGCCAGCAGTGTAGCGGGAGGGAGCACAGATACGCAGTATTTT. This translates into CASSVAGGSTDTQYF.

DNA of the CDR3: TGCAGCGTTGCCAGGACCCTGGGAGGAGAGACCCAGTACTTC. Translated: CSVARTLGGETQYF. The chain has TRBV29-1 and TRBJ2-5; D is perhaps TRBD2 (6 bases). CDR3 length equals 14 residues. Trimming shortened V by 4 bases and J by 4 bases, and 16 bases separated the two germline ends. Germline V lookup: CDR1 SQVTM, CDR2 ANQGSEA.

J is TRBJ1-5 and V is TRBV4-1; D perhaps matches TRBD1 (5 bases). Trimming cost V 0 bases and J 7 bases, with 16 bases left between them. Germline lookup yields CDR1 MGHRA and CDR2 YSYEKL. The CDR3 is 16 residues long. CDR3 region: CASSQEPLQGGQPQHF. The CDR3 DNA sequence: TGCGCCAGCAGCCAAGAACCCCTTCAGGGTGGCCAGCCCCAGCATTTT.

The chain joins TRBV12-5 to TRBJ1-1; possibly TRBD1 for D (5 bases). Trimming removed 5 bases at V and 1 base at J, with 11 bases between. This CDR3 contains 14 residues. The germline gives CDR1 LGHNT, CDR2 FRNRAP. In nucleotides, the CDR3 is TGTGCTAGTGGTCACCCGGGGGGGAACACTGAAGCTTTCTTT. It yields the protein CASGHPGGNTEAFF.

The V call is TRBV27, the J call TRBJ2-3; maybe TRBD1 (6 bases). The CDR3 covers 16 residues. Germline V gene sequence: CDR1 MNHEY, CDR2 SMNVEV (reference sequence). Trimming shortened V by 4 bases and J by 2 bases, and 16 bases separated the two germline ends. The CDR3 DNA reads as TGTGCCAGCAGTTCCCCCAGGGGAAGTTCCACAGATACGCAGTATTTT. Its protein is CASSSPRGSSTDTQYF.

The chain uses TRBV18 and TRBJ2-7; no clear D. Trimming cost V 6 bases and J 2 bases, with 14 bases left between them. The CDR3 length is 14 residues. Germline V gene sequence: CDR1 KGHSH, CDR2 LQKENI. CDR3 in amino acids: CASSPVYETYEQYF. The CDR3 DNA sequence: TGTGCCAGCTCCCCCGTTTACGAGACCTACGAGCAGTACTTC.

The chain couples TRBV18 to TRBJ2-5, with D possibly being TRBD2 (6 bases). The ends were cut back, 1 base at V and 5 bases at J, with 11 bases in the middle. Germline values: CDR1 KGHSH, CDR2 LQKENI. This CDR3 spans 14 amino acids. The CDR3 DNA is TGTGCCAGCTCACCACAGCCAGGGAGGGAGACCCAGTACTTC. Its translation: CASSPQPGRETQYF.

This sequence joins TRBV7-3 and TRBJ2-1; 8 bases align to TRBD2. CDR1 and CDR2 from the germline V gene are SGHTA and FQGTGA. This CDR3 comprises 15 residues. V gave up 2 bases and J gave up 5 bases; unmatched junction bases: 5. The CDR3, as DNA: TGTGCCAGCAGCTTAGGGGGACTAGACGACAATGAGCAGTTCTTC. Residues: CASSLGGLDDNEQFF.

The V and J genes are TRBV19 and TRBJ2-1, with TRBD1 matching over 9 bases. The CDR3 is 14 amino acids. V gave up 3 bases and J gave up 6 bases; unmatched junction bases: 3. Per the germline V gene, CDR1 is LNHDA and CDR2 is SQIVND (reference sequence). The CDR3 sequence is CASSIRDRVNEQFF. CDR3 DNA sequence: TGTGCCAGTAGTATCCGGGACAGGGTCAATGAGCAGTTCTTC.

The chain links TRBV14 to TRBJ2-1; 7 bases align to TRBD2. This CDR3 contains 17 residues. V was clipped by 4 bases and J by 2 bases; unmatched bases: 11. Germline V CDR1 and CDR2: SGHDN, FVKESK. The CDR3 DNA sequence: TGTGCCAGCAGCCCCAGCGGGGCTAGGACTACCTACAATGAGCAGTTCTTC. It yields the protein CASSPSGARTTYNEQFF.

The V and J genes are TRBV5-4 and TRBJ2-3; a possible D gene is TRBD1 (7 bases). CDR1 SGHNT and CDR2 YYREEE come from the germline V gene (reference sequence). The CDR3 is made up of 14 amino acids. V dropped 2 bases and J dropped 5 bases, with 12 bases sitting between them. In DNA, the CDR3 is TGTGCCAGCAGCTTCAGGGGGGCAGAAGATACGCAGTATTTT. Translation: CASSFRGAEDTQYF. Drawing the rest from reference TRBV5-4 and TRBJ2-3, the complete variable domain is ETGVTQSPTHLIKTRGQQVTLRCSSQSGHNTVSWYQQALGQGPQFIFQYYREEENGRGNFPPRFSGLQFPNYSSELNVNALELDDSALYLCASSFRGAEDTQYFGPGTRLTVL.

DNA for the CDR3: TGTGCCAGCAGTGGGCGACAGGCCACCTACGAGCAGTACTTC. Translating gives CASSGRQATYEQYF. The V and J genes are TRBV25-1 and TRBJ2-7; possibly TRBD1 for D (6 bases). V was clipped by 4 bases and J by 2 bases, with 12 bases between them. There are 14 residues in the CDR3. Germline V gene data show CDR1 as MGHDK and CDR2 as SYGVNS.

The CDR3 DNA is TGTGCCAGCAGCACCCCAGGGGGGCCGAAGGAGACCCAGTACTTC. Protein: CASSTPGGPKETQYF. The chain couples TRBV3-1 (or the pseudogene TRBV3-2) to TRBJ2-5; perhaps TRBD1 as D (7 bases). There are 15 residues in the CDR3. In germline, CDR1 is LGHDT, CDR2 YNNKEL (reference sequence). Trimming cost V 5 bases and J 5 bases, with 18 bases left between them.

J is TRBJ1-2 and V is TRBV5-4; the D gene is possibly TRBD1 (5 bases). Per germline, CDR1 SGHNT and CDR2 YYREEE (reference sequence). Between the trimmed V and J ends, which lost 1 base and 8 bases, there was a span of 12 bases. This CDR3 contains 13 residues. Here the CDR3 DNA reads TGTGCCAGCAGCTTGCGACAGCCCGGGGGCTACACCTTC. It is translated as CASSLRQPGGYTF.

The sample holds one count of this clone. CDR3 sequence reads: CASSLGDRVGREQYF. The DNA of the CDR3 is TGTGCCAGCAGCTTAGGGGACAGGGTAGGCCGCGAGCAGTACTTC. V usage is TRBV13 and J usage is TRBJ2-7, with 8 bases fitting TRBD1. The CDR3 consists of 15 residues. The V segment lost 0 bases and the J segment 6 bases; nucleotides outside the gene matches: 7. The germline CDR1 and CDR2 sequences are PRHDT and FYEKMQ (reference sequence).

This clone appeared once. CDR3 sequence reads: CASSFTPYTPQHF. For the CDR3, the DNA is TGTGCCAGCAGTTTTACCCCATACACGCCCCAGCATTTT. The rearrangement links TRBV12-3 or TRBV12-4 to TRBJ1-5; unclear D gene. The CDR3 totals 13 residues. V lost 3 bases and J lost 9, with 12 bases in between.

J is TRBJ1-5 and V is TRBV28; 7 bases fit TRBD1. The CDR3 runs 13 residues. In germline, CDR1 is MDHEN, CDR2 SYDVKM. J gave up 9 bases and V 5 bases, and 7 bases lay outside the gene matches. CDR3 sequence: CASSIRQGAPQHF. The CDR3, as DNA: TGTGCCAGCAGTATTCGACAGGGTGCGCCCCAGCATTTT.

The genes are TRBV6-2 or TRBV6-3 and TRBJ2-7; 7 bases match TRBD1. CDR1 is MNHEY and CDR2 is SVGEGT in the germline V gene. With V trimmed by 6 bases and J by 6 bases, 8 bases remained unmatched. The CDR3 totals 13 residues. DNA for the CDR3: TGTGCCAGCAGCGACAGGGCCCCGGTCGAGCAGTACTTC. Its protein is CASSDRAPVEQYF.

The gene calls are TRBV15 and TRBJ1-5, with 7 bases that match TRBD1. The V gene end was trimmed by 2 bases and the J gene end by 5 bases; junction bases not matched to a gene: 3. The CDR3 consists of 14 residues. Germline V lookup: CDR1 LNHNV, CDR2 YYDKDF (reference sequence). DNA of the CDR3: TGTGCCACCAGCAGAAACAGGGGTGATCAGCCCCAGCATTTT. It translates to CATSRNRGDQPQHF. The entire variable domain, with the rest obtained from reference TRBV15 and TRBJ1-5, is as follows: DAMVIQNPRYQVTQFGKPVTLSCSQTLNHNVMYWYQQKSSQAPKLLFHYYDKDFNNEADTPDNFQSRRPNTSFCFLDIRSPGLGDTAMYLCATSRNRGDQPQHFGDGTRLSIL.

This clone was seen once. The V call is TRBV6-1, the J call TRBJ1-2; no clear D gene. CDR1 is MNHNS, CDR2 SASEGT, per germline. The CDR3 runs to 17 residues. Trimming cost V 0 bases and J 8 bases, with 22 bases left between them. The CDR3 here is CASSEAIRPTVGGGYTF. DNA for the CDR3: TGTGCCAGCAGTGAAGCGATTAGGCCCACCGTCGGAGGAGGCTACACCTTC.

With regard to this clone: Distinct nucleotide sequences in the sample also encode this CDR3. The chain recombines TRBV7-2 with TRBJ2-5; 12 positions agree with TRBD2. Trimming at V came to 5 bases and at J to 5 bases, leaving 3 bases not matched to a gene. Germline lookup yields CDR1 SGHTA and CDR2 FQGNSA. The CDR3 length is 14 residues. CDR3 coding DNA: TGTGCCAGCAGCCCTGGACTAGCGGGGGAGACCCAGTACTTC. This translates into CASSPGLAGETQYF.

The rearrangement links TRBV9 to TRBJ1-6; 7 nucleotides line up with TRBD1. Germline CDR1 reads SGDLS; CDR2 reads YYNGEE. J lost 7 bases, V lost 4 bases, and 8 bases had no gene match. The CDR3 covers 15 residues. The CDR3 DNA follows: TGTGCCAGCAGCCAGACCGGGACAGAAAATTCACCCCTCCACTTT. Its protein product is CASSQTGTENSPLHF.

V gene TRBV2 combines with J gene TRBJ1-6; tentatively, D is TRBD1 (6 bases). Germline lookup yields CDR1 SNHLY and CDR2 FYNNEI. Trimming stripped 6 bases from V and 9 bases from J, with 15 bases between. This CDR3 is built from 14 residues. The CDR3 DNA follows: TGTGCCAGCAGGGGGGAAGGGGGTGGTTCACCCCTCCACTTT. Its protein product is CASRGEGGGSPLHF.